The sequence of this T cell receptor (beta chain) was determined in a study of cytomegalovirus exposure and HLA in healthy donors. Study findings and constraints: As a later analysis revealed, most CMV-associated TCR beta chains appeared HLA-restricted. With high specificity and sensitivity, the classifier reportedly diagnosed cytomegalovirus status. The authors later found HLA-associated TCR beta chains more clonally expanded than equally common others.

The germline V and J ends were trimmed by 5 bases and 2 bases, with 6 bases remaining between them. This CDR3 is built from 12 residues. Germline CDR1 is MNHEY and CDR2 is SMNVEV (reference sequence). This clone was seen a few times. What it recognizes is unknown. With 60 Vbeta and 13 Jbeta primers, the PCR was carried out. Only in-frame clones appear in the TCRdb table, and some are missing; sequencing was by immunoSEQ multiplex PCR. The sample lists about 190,000 clones; 70% to 75% were seen once. The receptor was derived from a man aged 30 to 39 in good health and CMV-seropositive. The chain has TRBV27 and TRBJ1-1; no clear D. Sequencing was done on a sample of PBMCs. DNA for the CDR3: TGTGCCAGCAGTGGGAGAAACACTGAAGCTTTCTTT. Its protein product is CASSGRNTEAFF.